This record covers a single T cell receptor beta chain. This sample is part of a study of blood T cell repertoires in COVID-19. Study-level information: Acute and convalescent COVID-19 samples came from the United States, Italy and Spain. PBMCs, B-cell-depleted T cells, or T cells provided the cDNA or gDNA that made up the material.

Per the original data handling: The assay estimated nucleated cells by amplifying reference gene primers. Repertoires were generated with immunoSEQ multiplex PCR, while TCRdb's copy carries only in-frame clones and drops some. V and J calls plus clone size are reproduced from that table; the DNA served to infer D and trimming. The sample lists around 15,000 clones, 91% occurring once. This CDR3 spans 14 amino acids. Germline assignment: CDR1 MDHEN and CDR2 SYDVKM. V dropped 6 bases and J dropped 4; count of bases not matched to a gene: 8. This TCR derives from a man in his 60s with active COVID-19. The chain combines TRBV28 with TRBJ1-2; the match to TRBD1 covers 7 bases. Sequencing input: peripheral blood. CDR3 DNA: TGTGCCAGCAGAACTACAGGGGTGGGCTATGGCTACACCTTC. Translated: CASRTTGVGYGYTF.